Below are 27 T cell receptor beta chains sequenced from a single sample in a study of cytomegalovirus exposure and HLA in healthy donors. The assay was immunoSEQ multiplex PCR, and TCRdb's table has in-frame clones only and misses some. This table holds fewer than 400,000 clones, just over 85% found once. The specimen was PBMCs. The receptors come from a woman aged 18-30 years in good health and CMV-seronegative.

This clone showed up just once. The chain has TRBV2 and TRBJ2-7; no reliable D call. Germline V lookup: CDR1 SNHLY, CDR2 FYNNEI. The CDR3 has 13 amino acids. With 7 bases removed from V and 2 bases from J, the gap between germline ends came to 12 bases. The CDR3 DNA sequence: TGTGCCAGCATGCGTTCCATTGCCTACGAGCAGTACTTC. Translating it yields CASMRSIAYEQYF.

This chain joins TRBV28 and TRBJ2-7, with D perhaps matching TRBD2 (5 bases). This CDR3 has 16 residues. V was cut by 7 bases and J by 7 bases, with 26 bases left in between. Germline values: CDR1 MDHEN, CDR2 SYDVKM. The DNA of the CDR3 is TGTGCCAGCATCCCCAGCGGCCTCGGTTCAGGCTATGAGCAGTACTTC. Protein sequence: CASIPSGLGSGYEQYF.

The J gene is TRBJ2-1, the V gene TRBV30, with D perhaps TRBD2 (7 bases). Between the trimmed V and J ends, which lost 0 bases and 5 bases, there was a span of 17 bases. Germline V gene lookup returns CDR1 GTSNPN and CDR2 SVGIG (reference sequence). The CDR3 has 16 amino acids. CDR3 DNA: TGTGCCTGGAGTGTAGGGGGAGGGCCGTTGGACAATGAGCAGTTCTTC. Translation gives CAWSVGGGPLDNEQFF.

The V and J genes are TRBV7-2 and TRBJ2-7; 9 bases are a match to TRBD2. This CDR3 contains 15 residues. The V and J ends lost 6 bases and 3 bases, in that order; junction bases with no gene match: 9. Germline loops: CDR1 SGHTA, CDR2 FQGNSA. The CDR3 DNA follows: TGTGCCAGCAGGCACGCGACTAGCGGTTACTACGAGCAGTACTTC. This sequence encodes CASRHATSGYYEQYF.

In regard to this clone: One end of the junction is discordant with germline, which a read error may explain. V and J are TRBV2 and TRBJ2-5; 7 bases are a match to TRBD1. The CDR3 length is 14 residues. CDR1 and CDR2 (germline): SNHLY, FYNNEI. The CDR3 DNA reads TGTGCCAGCAACCGGGGACAGCCCGTAGGGACCCAATACTTC. As protein: CASNRGQPVGTQYF.

The sample holds one count of this clone. The chain links TRBV5-4 to TRBJ2-7; TRBD2 agrees at 11 bases. This CDR3 has 16 amino acids. The V and J ends lost 4 bases and 2 bases, in that order; junction bases with no gene match: 8. Looked up from germline, CDR1 is SGHNT and CDR2 is YYREEE (reference sequence). CDR3 sequence (DNA): TGTGCCAGCAGCCACCTAGCGGGAGGATCTCCCTACGAGCAGTACTTC. Translation gives CASSHLAGGSPYEQYF.

Here the CDR3 reads CRAGGNEQFF. Written as DNA, the CDR3 is TGCAGGGCGGGAGGGAATGAGCAGTTCTTC. V usage is TRBV20-1 and J usage is TRBJ2-1; TRBD2 matches 9 bases. Germline values: CDR1 DFQATT, CDR2 SNEGSKA (reference sequence). The CDR3 has 10 amino acids.

Only one count was recorded for this clone. J is TRBJ2-3 and V is TRBV4-1, with a weak D call TRBD2 (7 bases). Per germline, CDR1 MGHRA and CDR2 YSYEKL. CDR3 size: 18 residues. The V gene lost 1 base and the J gene lost 1 base, with 18 bases spanning the gap. CDR3 protein: CASSQVGPGGGRTDTQYF. CDR3 DNA sequence: TGCGCCAGCAGCCAAGTGGGCCCGGGGGGCGGACGCACAGATACGCAGTATTTT.

This clone showed up just once. The chain links TRBV5-1 to TRBJ2-2; TRBD2 aligns across 12 bases. The CDR3 runs to 16 residues. Trimming took 0 bases from V and 6 from J; bases not matched to a gene: 3. Germline-derived CDR1 and CDR2 are SGHRS and YFSETQ. CDR3 sequence reads: CASSLGLAGVAGELFF. The CDR3 DNA is TGCGCCAGCAGCTTGGGACTAGCGGGAGTTGCCGGGGAGCTGTTTTTT.

This clone was seen a single time. This rearrangement joins TRBV6-5 to TRBJ1-1; no clear D gene. Germline loops: CDR1 MNHEY, CDR2 SVGAGI. The CDR3 contains 13 residues. V lost 6 bases, J lost 6 bases, and 14 bases lay in between. The CDR3 sequence is CASSLGRAAEAFF. The CDR3 DNA follows: TGTGCCAGCAGCTTAGGGAGGGCAGCTGAAGCTTTCTTT.

The chain has TRBV6-5 and TRBJ2-3; perhaps TRBD1 as D (5 bases). CDR3 length: 15 amino acids. Germline assignment: CDR1 MNHEY and CDR2 SVGAGI. The V end was cut by 6 bases, the J end by 1 base, with 14 bases between. The CDR3: CASSKRQFRTDTQYF. The CDR3 DNA is TGTGCCAGCAGCAAAAGACAGTTTCGCACAGATACGCAGTATTTT.

The chain is built from TRBV9 and TRBJ2-7, with TRBD1 as a possible D gene (5 bases). Germline assignment: CDR1 SGDLS and CDR2 YYNGEE. The CDR3 has 14 residues. V shed 4 bases and J shed 5 bases, with 16 bases lying between them. CDR3 sequence: CASSTRQTWDEQYF. DNA of the CDR3: TGTGCCAGCAGCACCAGACAGACTTGGGACGAGCAGTACTTC.

The V call is TRBV4-1, the J call TRBJ2-7; D remains ambiguous. Germline CDR1 and CDR2: MGHRA and YSYEKL. The CDR3 has 14 residues. V gave up 1 base and J gave up 2 bases, with 9 bases separating them. The CDR3 loop reads CASSQVHRTYEQYF. The CDR3 DNA reads TGCGCCAGCAGCCAAGTGCACAGAACCTACGAGCAGTACTTC.

The chain is built from TRBV7-2 and TRBJ2-2; 7 positions match TRBD1. CDR1 is SGHTA, CDR2 FQGNSA, per germline. V shed 4 bases and J 6 bases; nucleotides not matched to a gene: 2. This CDR3 comprises 13 residues. The chain's CDR3 is CASSSQGAGELFF. CDR3 in DNA: TGTGCCAGCAGCTCCCAGGGGGCCGGGGAGCTGTTTTTT.

This clone was observed a handful of times. The sample contains more than one DNA sequence encoding this CDR3. The V gene is TRBV6-5, the J gene TRBJ1-2; no clear D gene. In germline, CDR1 is MNHEY, CDR2 SVGAGI. The ends were cut back, 2 bases at V and 2 bases at J, with 6 bases in the middle. This CDR3 contains 13 residues. The chain's CDR3 is CASSYGTNYGYTF. For the CDR3, the DNA is TGTGCCAGCAGTTACGGCACGAACTATGGCTACACCTTC.

V gene TRBV18 combines with J gene TRBJ2-6, with D uncertain. The CDR3 loop spans 17 amino acids. CDR1 KGHSH and CDR2 LQKENI come from the germline V gene. V shed 3 bases and J shed 0 bases, with 12 bases lying between them. As DNA, the CDR3 is TGTGCCAGCTCACCGAACGTGATGAGCTCTGGGGCCAACGTCCTGACTTTC. Its protein product is CASSPNVMSSGANVLTF.

The genes are TRBV21-1 and TRBJ2-1; the D segment call TRBD1 is taken from the table without a DNA check. TRBV21-1 is designated a pseudogene. There are 13 residues in the CDR3. CDR3 loop: CASSPPVGDEQFF. As DNA, the CDR3 is TGTGCCAGCAGCCCCCCCGTAGGGGATGAGCAGTTCTTC.

The chain carries TRBV30 and TRBJ2-1; 7 nucleotides agree with TRBD2. This CDR3 is 16 amino acids long. The V gene's germline CDR1 is GTSNPN and CDR2 SVGIG (reference sequence). J lost 1 base, V lost 3 bases, and 9 bases had no gene match. The CDR3 DNA reads TGTGCCTGGAGCCCTGGGTCTAGCGGTTCCTACAATGAGCAGTTCTTC. Amino acid sequence: CAWSPGSSGSYNEQFF.

V and J are TRBV10-1 and TRBJ1-5; D gene ambiguous. The germline V and J ends were trimmed by 4 bases and 6 bases, with 22 bases remaining between them. Germline CDR1 reads WNHNN; CDR2 reads SYGVQD (reference sequence). This CDR3 has 17 amino acids. The CDR3 region is CASSGPGKHEEGQPQHF. CDR3 in DNA: TGCGCCAGCAGTGGCCCCGGGAAACACGAGGAGGGTCAGCCCCAGCATTTT.

V and J are TRBV14 and TRBJ1-4, with 10 bases lining up with TRBD1. There are 13 residues in the CDR3. Trimming took 11 bases from V and 8 from J; bases not matched to a gene: 8. Germline CDR1 is SGHDN and CDR2 is FVKESK. The chain's CDR3 is CAGTGTGDEKLFF. The CDR3 DNA reads as TGTGCCGGTACCGGGACAGGGGACGAAAAACTGTTTTTT.

The gene calls are TRBV9 and TRBJ1-3; 7 bases line up with TRBD1. This CDR3 comprises 16 residues. Trimming at V came to 3 bases and at J to 3 bases, leaving 9 bases not matched to a gene. Germline assignment: CDR1 SGDLS and CDR2 YYNGEE. CDR3: CASSGTTGFVGNTIYF. CDR3 in DNA: TGTGCCAGCAGCGGCACGACAGGGTTCGTTGGAAACACCATATATTTT.

J is TRBJ2-2 and V is TRBV27, with TRBD2 identical over 9 bases. V lost 2 bases to trimming and J lost 5 bases; unmatched junction nucleotides: 9. Germline CDR1 is MNHEY and CDR2 is SMNVEV (reference sequence). The CDR3 spans 17 residues. CDR3 coding DNA: TGTGCCAGCAGTTTAGGGCTAGCGGGGCTGGGGACCGGGGAGCTGTTTTTT. Its translation: CASSLGLAGLGTGELFF.

The chain is built from TRBV5-1 and TRBJ2-3, with TRBD2 matching over 11 bases. Germline V gene lookup returns CDR1 SGHRS and CDR2 YFSETQ. The CDR3 sequence is 16 residues long. V lost 3 bases and J lost 2; bases outside the gene matches: 5. The CDR3 region is CASSSGTSGNTDTQYF. Written as DNA, the CDR3 is TGCGCCAGCAGCTCAGGGACTAGCGGCAACACAGATACGCAGTATTTT.

The V gene is TRBV27, the J gene TRBJ1-3; 10 nucleotides match TRBD1. Losses at the gene ends were 6 bases for V and 4 bases for J; bases not matched to a gene: 6. CDR1 and CDR2 (germline): MNHEY, SMNVEV (reference sequence). The CDR3 extends over 15 amino acids. The CDR3 coding sequence is TGTGCCAGCAGAGCCGGGACAGGGGTCGGAAACACCATATATTTT. Its protein is CASRAGTGVGNTIYF.

V and J are TRBV30 and TRBJ2-1; TRBD2 matches 7 bases. J gave up 5 bases and V 4 bases, and 11 bases lay outside the gene matches. The CDR3 length is 15 residues. Germline CDR1 is GTSNPN and CDR2 is SVGIG (reference sequence). The CDR3 region has the DNA TGTGCCTGGATTTTGAGCGGGAAGTCGGACAATGAGCAGTTCTTC. As protein: CAWILSGKSDNEQFF. Combining the CDR3 with reference TRBV30 and TRBJ2-1 gives the whole variable domain SQTIHQWPATLVQPVGSPLSLECTVEGTSNPNLYWYRQAAGRGLQLLFYSVGIGQISSEVPQNLSASRPQDRQFILSSKKLLLSDSGFYLCAWILSGKSDNEQFFGPGTRLTVL.

The chain uses TRBV30 and TRBJ1-1; TRBD1 matches 8 bases. Losses at the gene ends were 2 bases for V and 6 bases for J; bases not matched to a gene: 2. Germline V CDR1 and CDR2: GTSNPN, SVGIG (reference sequence). The length of the CDR3 is 12 residues. CDR3 amino acids: CAWSLTGAEAFF. The CDR3 region has the DNA TGTGCCTGGAGTTTGACAGGGGCTGAAGCTTTCTTT.

J is TRBJ1-2 and V is TRBV6-1; 7 positions agree with TRBD1. The CDR3 extends over 15 amino acids. Germline CDR1 is MNHNS and CDR2 is SASEGT. The V segment lost 0 bases and the J segment 7 bases; nucleotides outside the gene matches: 8. For the CDR3, the DNA is TGTGCCAGCAGTGAAGCAGGGGGCTCCTCTCCTGGCTACACCTTC. Translating gives CASSEAGGSSPGYTF.